This T cell receptor beta chain came from a study of vaccination effects on CD4 cells after COVID-19. Study-wide findings and caveats: Convalescent patients were few in the study, and early post-infection timepoints were absent.

V dropped 3 bases and J dropped 4 bases, with 18 bases sitting between them. CDR3 size: 16 residues. CDR1 and CDR2 from the germline V gene are KGHSH and LQKENI. This clone has a handful of counts. The target antigen is unknown. Antigen-specific CD4+ T cells expanded by the ViraFEST assay with viral peptide pools were then sequenced. Following culture for around 10 days, CD4+ T cells were isolated. The person was diagnosed with PCR-confirmed SARS-CoV-2 infection between March and December 2020. Some clones are missing from TCRdb's copy, which holds only in-frame ones; the method was immunoSEQ multiplex PCR. The table records 26,000 or so clones, around 78% of them present only once.

Sample: CD4+ T cells from PBMCs cultured with HCoV-NL63 spike peptides, taken before COVID-19 vaccination. This sequence originates from a human donor who had a prior SARS-CoV-2 infection. The chain recombines TRBV18 with TRBJ2-5; maybe TRBD1 (6 bases). The CDR3 loop reads CASSPWGIQGRETQYF. The CDR3 region has the DNA TGTGCCAGCTCACCCTGGGGAATCCAGGGGCGAGAGACCCAGTACTTC.